One sample yielded the 7 T cell receptor beta chains listed below, sequenced in a study of cytomegalovirus exposure and HLA in healthy donors. The PCR used 60 Vbeta and 13 Jbeta primers. Only in-frame clones appear in the TCRdb table, and some are missing; sequencing was by immunoSEQ multiplex PCR. The table has 120,000 to 150,000 clones, around 75% seen once. The sample was PBMCs. These receptors all come from a female donor in good health and CMV-seronegative.

This chain links TRBV10-3 with TRBJ2-7; tentatively, D is TRBD2 (6 bases). The germline CDR1 and CDR2 sequences are ENHRY and SYGVKD. The germline V and J ends were trimmed by 3 bases and 6 bases, with 15 bases remaining between them. There are 14 residues in the CDR3. The CDR3 DNA reads as TGTGCCATCAGTGAAACGGACTACCCAGTCGAGCAGTACTTC. Protein: CAISETDYPVEQYF.

The chain carries TRBV6-5 and TRBJ1-4; D might be TRBD1 (5 bases). The ends were cut back, 2 bases at V and 12 bases at J, with 10 bases in the middle. CDR1 is MNHEY and CDR2 is SVGAGI in the germline V gene. The CDR3 runs 12 residues. The DNA of the CDR3 is TGTGCCAGCAGTTACGGGGGGGAAGAACTGTTTTTT. Protein product: CASSYGGEELFF.

This clone came up once. The rearrangement uses TRBV19 and TRBJ2-7; 7 nucleotides match TRBD2. Germline trimming cut 3 bases from V and 1 base from J; bases unmatched to any gene: 3. The CDR3 consists of 14 residues. Germline lookup yields CDR1 LNHDA and CDR2 SQIVND (reference sequence). The CDR3 DNA reads as TGTGCCAGTAGTATCGTGGGAGGGTCCTACGAGCAGTACTTC. This gives the protein CASSIVGGSYEQYF.

The chain carries TRBV15 and TRBJ2-5, with 9 bases matching TRBD2. Trimming removed 1 base from V and 5 bases from J; junction bases left unmatched: 5. Per germline, CDR1 LNHNV and CDR2 YYDKDF (reference sequence). The CDR3 extends over 15 amino acids. In DNA form, the CDR3 reads TGTGCCACCAGCAGAGTAGCGGGAGTTGGTGAGACCCAGTACTTC. Its protein product is CATSRVAGVGETQYF.

The rearrangement links TRBV4-2 to TRBJ2-1; 14 bases are shared with TRBD2. Germline assignment: CDR1 LGHNA and CDR2 YNFKEQ. J was trimmed by 0 bases and V by 5 bases; bases with no gene match: 3. This CDR3 is built from 17 residues. CDR3: CASSSGTSGSSYNEQFF. CDR3 bases: TGTGCCAGCAGCTCCGGGACTAGCGGGAGCTCCTACAATGAGCAGTTCTTC.

This chain joins TRBV7-9 and TRBJ1-2; weak D call: TRBD1 (5 bases). Germline V gives CDR1 SEHNR, CDR2 FQNEAQ (reference sequence). CDR3 length: 16 residues. The V end lost 0 bases, the J end lost 4 bases, and 15 bases lay between the germline ends. The CDR3 region has the DNA TGTGCCAGCAGCTTAGCTTCCCATCAGGGCGCCTATGGCTACACCTTC. It yields the protein CASSLASHQGAYGYTF.

The genes are TRBV19 and TRBJ2-7; D is undetermined. Germline CDR1 and CDR2: LNHDA and SQIVND (reference sequence). Trimming took off 1 base at V and 1 base at J, with 11 bases between the two ends. This CDR3 comprises 15 residues. The CDR3 region is CASSIGIGQSYEQYF. Written as DNA, the CDR3 is TGTGCCAGTAGTATAGGGATTGGGCAGTCCTACGAGCAGTACTTC.